A single T cell receptor (beta chain) is shown here with its context. This record comes from a study of cytomegalovirus exposure and HLA in healthy donors. CDR1 is LNHDA, CDR2 SQIVND, per germline (reference sequence). The CDR3 spans 17 residues. Trimming at V came to 0 bases and at J to 6 bases, leaving 10 bases not matched to a gene. It was with 60 Vbeta and 13 Jbeta primers that the PCR ran. Libraries were prepared by immunoSEQ multiplex PCR; TCRdb keeps only in-frame clonotypes and omits some of them. This sample has 150,000 to 200,000 clones, with over 75% found just once. The receptor's source is a woman aged 25-40 years in good health and CMV-seronegative. The chain joins TRBV19 to TRBJ1-4; 7 bases line up with TRBD1. Source material: PBMCs. The CDR3 nucleotides are TGTGCCAGTAGTATAGATCGAGGGGGACAGTATGATGAAAAACTGTTTTTT. Translating it yields CASSIDRGGQYDEKLFF.